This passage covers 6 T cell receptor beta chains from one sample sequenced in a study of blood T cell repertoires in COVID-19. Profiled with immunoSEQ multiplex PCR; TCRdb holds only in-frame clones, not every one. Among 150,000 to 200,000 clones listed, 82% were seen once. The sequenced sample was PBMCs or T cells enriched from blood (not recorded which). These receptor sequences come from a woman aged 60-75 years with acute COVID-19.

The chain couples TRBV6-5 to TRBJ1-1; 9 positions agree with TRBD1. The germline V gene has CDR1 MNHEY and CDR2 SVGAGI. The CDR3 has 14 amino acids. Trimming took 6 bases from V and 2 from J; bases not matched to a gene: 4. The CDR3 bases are TGTGCCAGCAGCCGGGGACAGGGCAACACTGAAGCTTTCTTT. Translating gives CASSRGQGNTEAFF.

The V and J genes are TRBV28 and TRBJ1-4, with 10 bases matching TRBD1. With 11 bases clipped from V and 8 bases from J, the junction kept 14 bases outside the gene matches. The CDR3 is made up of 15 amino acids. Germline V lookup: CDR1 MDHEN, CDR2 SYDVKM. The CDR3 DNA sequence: TGTGCCTTAGCTTCCCCCGGGACAGGGGAGGAAAAACTGTTTTTT. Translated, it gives CALASPGTGEEKLFF.

Here the CDR3 DNA reads TGTGCCAGCAGTGAACAAGCGGGACCGAACGACGAGCAGTACTTC. The encoded protein is CASSEQAGPNDEQYF. The chain carries TRBV6-1 and TRBJ2-7; 7 bases align to TRBD2. The CDR3 length is 15 residues. The J segment lost 5 bases and the V segment lost 2 bases, leaving 9 bases of the junction unmatched. The germline V gene has CDR1 MNHNS and CDR2 SASEGT.

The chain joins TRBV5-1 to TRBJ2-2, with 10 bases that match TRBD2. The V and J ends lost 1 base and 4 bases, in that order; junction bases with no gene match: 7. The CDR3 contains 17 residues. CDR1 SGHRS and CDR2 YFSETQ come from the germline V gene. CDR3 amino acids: CASSLLGLAEGTGELFF. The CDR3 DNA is TGCGCCAGCAGCTTGCTAGGACTAGCGGAGGGCACCGGGGAGCTGTTTTTT.

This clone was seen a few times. CDR3 DNA: TGTGCCAGTAGTATAGTTCGACAGGGGACAAGGAATGAGCAGTTCTTC. It translates to CASSIVRQGTRNEQFF. This chain uses TRBV19 with TRBJ2-1, with 8 bases aligning to TRBD1. This CDR3 is built from 16 residues. The J segment lost 7 bases and the V segment lost 1 base, leaving 9 bases of the junction unmatched. Looked up from germline, CDR1 is LNHDA and CDR2 is SQIVND (reference sequence).

CDR3 residues: CASSLAGGSYNEQFF. The CDR3 bases are TGTGCCAGCAGCTTAGCGGGAGGGTCCTACAATGAGCAGTTCTTC. The chain couples TRBV11-3 to TRBJ2-1, with 8 nucleotides matching TRBD2. CDR3 length equals 15 residues. Germline assignment: CDR1 SGHNT and CDR2 YENEEA. The trim removed 1 base at V and 1 base at J, leaving 0 bases unmatched.